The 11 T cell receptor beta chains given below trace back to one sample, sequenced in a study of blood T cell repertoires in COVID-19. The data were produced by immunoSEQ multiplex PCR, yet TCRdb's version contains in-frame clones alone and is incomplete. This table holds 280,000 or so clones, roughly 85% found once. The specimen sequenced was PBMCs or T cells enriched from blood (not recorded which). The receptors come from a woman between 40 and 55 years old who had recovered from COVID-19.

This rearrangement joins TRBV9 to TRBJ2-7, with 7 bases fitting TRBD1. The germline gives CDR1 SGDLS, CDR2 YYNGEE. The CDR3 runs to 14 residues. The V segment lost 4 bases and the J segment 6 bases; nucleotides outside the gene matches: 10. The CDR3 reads CASSIDRESPEQYF. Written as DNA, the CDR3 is TGTGCCAGCAGCATAGACAGGGAGAGCCCCGAGCAGTACTTC.

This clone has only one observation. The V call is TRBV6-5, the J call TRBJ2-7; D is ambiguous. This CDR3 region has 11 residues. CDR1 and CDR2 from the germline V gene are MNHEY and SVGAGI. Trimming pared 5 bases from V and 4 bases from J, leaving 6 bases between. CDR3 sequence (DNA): TGTGCCAGCAGTCTACTTTACGAGCAGTACTTC. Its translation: CASSLLYEQYF.

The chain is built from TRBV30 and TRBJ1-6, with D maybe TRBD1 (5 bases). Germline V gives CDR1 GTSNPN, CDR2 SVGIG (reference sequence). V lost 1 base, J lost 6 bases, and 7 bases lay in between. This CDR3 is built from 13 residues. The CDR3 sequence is CAWSEDSNSPLHF. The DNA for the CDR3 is TGTGCCTGGAGTGAAGACAGTAATTCACCCCTCCACTTT. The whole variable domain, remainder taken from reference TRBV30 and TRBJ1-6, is SQTIHQWPATLVQPVGSPLSLECTVEGTSNPNLYWYRQAAGRGLQLLFYSVGIGQISSEVPQNLSASRPQDRQFILSSKKLLLSDSGFYLCAWSEDSNSPLHFGNGTRLTVT.

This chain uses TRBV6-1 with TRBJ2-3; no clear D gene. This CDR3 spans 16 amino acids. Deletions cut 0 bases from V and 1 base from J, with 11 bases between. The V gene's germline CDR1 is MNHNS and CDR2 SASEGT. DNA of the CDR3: TGTGCCAGCAGTGAAGCCAGGCAGGCTCGCACAGATACGCAGTATTTT. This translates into CASSEARQARTDTQYF.

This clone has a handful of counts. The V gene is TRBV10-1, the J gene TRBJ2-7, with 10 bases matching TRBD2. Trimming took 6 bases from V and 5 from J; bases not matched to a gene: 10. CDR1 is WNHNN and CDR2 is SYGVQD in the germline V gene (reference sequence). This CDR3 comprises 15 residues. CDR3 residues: CASRDLLAGVDEQYF. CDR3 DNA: TGCGCCAGCAGAGACCTCCTAGCGGGAGTGGACGAGCAGTACTTC.

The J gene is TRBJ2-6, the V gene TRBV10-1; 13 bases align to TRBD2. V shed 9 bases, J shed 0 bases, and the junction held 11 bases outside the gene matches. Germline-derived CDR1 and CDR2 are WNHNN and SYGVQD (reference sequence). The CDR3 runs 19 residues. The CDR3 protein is CARGERLAGGNSGANVLTF. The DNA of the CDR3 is TGCGCCAGGGGCGAGAGACTAGCGGGAGGTAACTCTGGGGCCAACGTCCTGACTTTC.

Here the CDR3 reads CASSQEWGRRGRPYEQYF. DNA for the CDR3: TGCGCCAGCAGCCAAGAGTGGGGCCGGAGGGGGCGACCCTACGAGCAGTACTTC. V usage is TRBV4-3 and J usage is TRBJ2-7; tentative D call: TRBD1 (7 bases). The CDR3 extends over 18 amino acids. CDR1 is LGHNA, CDR2 YSLEER, per germline. Trimming took off 0 bases at V and 2 bases at J, with 20 bases between the two ends.

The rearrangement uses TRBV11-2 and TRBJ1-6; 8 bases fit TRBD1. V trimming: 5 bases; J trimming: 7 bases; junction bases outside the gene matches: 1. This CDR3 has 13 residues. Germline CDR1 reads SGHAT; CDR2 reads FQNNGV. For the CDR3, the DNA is TGTGCCAGCAGCCAGGGGGCAAATTCACCCCTCCACTTT. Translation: CASSQGANSPLHF.

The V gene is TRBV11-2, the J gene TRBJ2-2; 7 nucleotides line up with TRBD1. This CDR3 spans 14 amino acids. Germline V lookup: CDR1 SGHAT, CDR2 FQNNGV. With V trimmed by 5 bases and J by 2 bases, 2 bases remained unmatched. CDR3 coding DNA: TGTGCCAGCAGCCGGGACAGCAACACCGGGGAGCTGTTTTTT. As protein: CASSRDSNTGELFF.

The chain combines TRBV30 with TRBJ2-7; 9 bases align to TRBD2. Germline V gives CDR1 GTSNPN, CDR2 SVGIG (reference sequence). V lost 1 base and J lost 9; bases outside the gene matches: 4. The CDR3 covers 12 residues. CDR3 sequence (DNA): TGTGCCTGGAGTGGCGGGAGGGCCGGGCAGTACTTC. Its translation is CAWSGGRAGQYF. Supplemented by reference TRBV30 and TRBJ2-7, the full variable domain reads SQTIHQWPATLVQPVGSPLSLECTVEGTSNPNLYWYRQAAGRGLQLLFYSVGIGQISSEVPQNLSASRPQDRQFILSSKKLLLSDSGFYLCAWSGGRAGQYFGPGTRLTVT.

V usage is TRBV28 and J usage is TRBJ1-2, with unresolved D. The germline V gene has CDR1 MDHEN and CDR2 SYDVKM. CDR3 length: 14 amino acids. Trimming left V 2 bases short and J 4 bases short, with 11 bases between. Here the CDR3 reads CASSLSPGLYGYTF. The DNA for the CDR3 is TGTGCCAGCAGTTTAAGCCCAGGACTCTATGGCTACACCTTC.